Below, 26 T cell receptor beta chains from the same sample are listed, as sequenced in a study of Ad26.COV2.S vaccination and SARS-CoV-2 variants. The protocol was immunoSEQ multiplex PCR, while the TCRdb copy is restricted to in-frame clones and leaves out a portion. Found here are roughly 460,000 clones, about 88% of them singletons; the top ten hold 1.7%. Treatment defined: around 19 received Ad26.COV2.S at low or high dose, single or two shots; about 5 received placebo; per-sample allocation not given. Following the first vaccine or placebo injection, samples were taken on day 63. The starting material was peripheral blood, obtained in a trial of Ad26.COV2.S vaccine versus placebo. The receptors were sampled from a person between 18 and 65 years old who received the Ad26.COV2.S COVID-19 vaccine or a placebo.

The chain joins TRBV6-5 to TRBJ2-5; the D is unclear. The CDR3 extends over 14 amino acids. The V gene lost 6 bases and the J gene lost 1 base, with 12 bases spanning the gap. From germline, CDR1 is MNHEY and CDR2 SVGAGI. In DNA form, the CDR3 reads TGTGCCAGCAGCAGTCCGAGCGCCCAAGAGACCCAGTACTTC. This translates into CASSSPSAQETQYF.

In this sample, this clone turned up once. The chain uses TRBV4-1 and TRBJ2-1; D perhaps matches TRBD1 (5 bases). Germline CDR1 is MGHRA and CDR2 is YSYEKL. The CDR3 extends over 17 amino acids. Trimming shortened V by 1 base and J by 1 base, and 14 bases separated the two germline ends. CDR3 protein: CASSQGRARGSYNEQFF. The CDR3 DNA follows: TGCGCCAGCAGCCAAGGACGGGCAAGGGGATCCTACAATGAGCAGTTCTTC.

This chain connects TRBV28 to TRBJ1-1; D unclear. There are 14 residues in the CDR3. Germline CDR1 MDHEN, CDR2 SYDVKM. The V end was cut by 8 bases, the J end by 0 bases, with 13 bases between. The CDR3 sequence: CASGLFRVNTEAFF. The CDR3 bases are TGTGCCAGCGGGCTTTTTAGAGTGAACACTGAAGCTTTCTTT.

The V and J genes are TRBV28 and TRBJ1-1, with D possibly being TRBD1 (5 bases). With 6 bases removed from V and 1 base from J, the gap between germline ends came to 9 bases. The CDR3 is 13 residues long. Germline V gives CDR1 MDHEN, CDR2 SYDVKM. The CDR3 loop is CASSSQGNTEAFF. In DNA form, the CDR3 reads TGTGCCAGCAGCTCCCAGGGGAACACTGAAGCTTTCTTT.

The chain combines TRBV19 with TRBJ1-2; tentatively, D is TRBD1 (5 bases). Germline CDR1 is LNHDA and CDR2 is SQIVND (reference sequence). The CDR3 length is 15 residues. V lost 6 bases to trimming and J lost 3 bases, with 17 bases between them. Here the CDR3 reads CASRDGSVGDYGYTF. CDR3 bases: TGTGCCAGTAGGGACGGGTCGGTGGGGGACTATGGCTACACCTTC.

V usage is TRBV27 and J usage is TRBJ2-1, with 10 bases aligning to TRBD1. The CDR3 is 14 amino acids. V shed 3 bases and J 9 bases; nucleotides not matched to a gene: 5. From germline, CDR1 is MNHEY and CDR2 SMNVEV (reference sequence). The CDR3: CASSFGQGVGEQFF. CDR3 bases: TGTGCCAGCAGTTTCGGACAGGGGGTTGGTGAGCAGTTCTTC.

This chain joins TRBV19 and TRBJ1-5, with a weak D call TRBD1 (6 bases). Trimming pared 3 bases from V and 2 bases from J, leaving 11 bases between. This CDR3 has 15 residues. Germline V gene data show CDR1 as LNHDA and CDR2 as SQIVND (reference sequence). CDR3 coding DNA: TGTGCCAGTAGTATCTCTTCAGGGGGCAATCAGCCCCAGCATTTT. Translated, it gives CASSISSGGNQPQHF.

This chain joins TRBV11-3 and TRBJ2-1; D assignment may be TRBD1 or TRBD2 (5 bases each). The CDR3 is 15 amino acids. CDR1 and CDR2 from the germline V gene are SGHNT and YENEEA. V gave up 0 bases and J gave up 6 bases, with 12 bases separating them. The CDR3 is CASSLEGDLPNEQFF. The CDR3 DNA is TGTGCCAGCAGCTTAGAAGGGGACCTCCCCAATGAGCAGTTCTTC.

The V call is TRBV28, the J call TRBJ2-7; unclear D gene. The CDR3 is 12 amino acids. V dropped 4 bases and J dropped 4 bases, with 8 bases sitting between them. CDR1 is MDHEN, CDR2 SYDVKM, per germline. CDR3 nucleotide sequence: TGTGCCAGCAGTTCCCCCTATTACGAGCAGTACTTC. Amino acid sequence: CASSSPYYEQYF.

The rearrangement links TRBV21-1 to TRBJ2-3; the listed D gene, TRBD2, was not tested against the DNA. TRBV21-1 is a known pseudogene. CDR3 length equals 18 residues. The DNA of the CDR3 is TGTGCCAGCAGCAAACTCCTAGCGGGGGGCCCTAGCACAGATACGCAGTATTTT. Translated, it gives CASSKLLAGGPSTDTQYF.

The V call is TRBV5-1, the J call TRBJ1-1, with no clear D. CDR1 SGHRS and CDR2 YFSETQ come from the germline V gene. This CDR3 has 13 residues. V was shortened by 5 bases and J by 1 base, with 9 bases between the two germline ends. CDR3 protein: CASRPSENTEAFF. DNA of the CDR3: TGCGCCAGCAGACCCTCAGAGAACACTGAAGCTTTCTTT.

The rearrangement uses TRBV9 and TRBJ2-5, with D perhaps matching TRBD1 (5 bases). Per the germline V gene, CDR1 is SGDLS and CDR2 is YYNGEE. V shed 4 bases and J shed 2 bases, with 15 bases lying between them. CDR3 size: 15 residues. DNA of the CDR3: TGTGCCAGCAGCAGGGGCTGGTTCCATCAAGAGACCCAGTACTTC. Translation gives CASSRGWFHQETQYF.

The chain recombines TRBV19 with TRBJ2-1; the D gene is possibly TRBD1 (6 bases). The CDR3 runs to 15 residues. CDR1 LNHDA and CDR2 SQIVND come from the germline V gene (reference sequence). V gave up 7 bases and J gave up 5 bases, with 18 bases separating them. CDR3 region: CASNTGRFGDNEQFF. As DNA, the CDR3 is TGTGCCAGTAATACAGGGCGATTCGGGGACAATGAGCAGTTCTTC.

This clone was detected only a few times. V and J are TRBV7-9 and TRBJ1-6; TRBD1 matches at 8 bases. Trimming cost V 5 bases and J 9 bases; bases outside gene matches: 6. CDR1 and CDR2 (germline): SEHNR, FQNEAQ (reference sequence). There are 14 residues in the CDR3. In DNA, the CDR3 is TGTGCCAGCAGCCCGGACAGGGAGAGTTCACCCCTCCACTTT. It codes for CASSPDRESSPLHF.

The CDR3 region has the DNA TGTGCCAGCAGTGAAGCTCCGGGGCGCTTTTTTCAGCCCCAGCATTTT. Amino acids: CASSEAPGRFFQPQHF. The V gene is TRBV6-1, the J gene TRBJ1-5; a weak D match, TRBD1 (5 bases). V lost 0 bases, J lost 6 bases, and 15 bases lay in between. Germline V gene sequence: CDR1 MNHNS, CDR2 SASEGT. CDR3 size: 16 residues.

V is TRBV28 and J is TRBJ1-2; D gene ambiguous. The CDR3 is made up of 16 amino acids. V lost 6 bases and J 8 bases, leaving 25 bases between the germline ends. Germline-derived CDR1 and CDR2 are MDHEN and SYDVKM. CDR3 protein: CASRPQMGGIVGGYTF. CDR3 sequence (DNA): TGTGCCAGCAGACCCCAAATGGGCGGCATCGTGGGCGGCTACACCTTC.

The chain couples TRBV5-1 to TRBJ1-1; D unresolved. V dropped 3 bases and J dropped 0 bases, with 12 bases sitting between them. CDR1 is SGHRS and CDR2 is YFSETQ in the germline V gene. This CDR3 contains 15 residues. CDR3 in amino acids: CASSWSIGMNTEAFF. For the CDR3, the DNA is TGCGCCAGCAGCTGGTCCATTGGGATGAACACTGAAGCTTTCTTT. The complete variable domain, with remaining parts taken from reference TRBV5-1 and TRBJ1-1, reads KAGVTQTPRYLIKTRGQQVTLSCSPISGHRSVSWYQQTPGQGLQFLFEYFSETQRNKGNFPGRFSGRQFSNSRSEMNVSTLELGDSALYLCASSWSIGMNTEAFFGQGTRLTVV.

The chain recombines TRBV5-1 with TRBJ2-3; a possible D gene is TRBD2 (6 bases). Germline V gives CDR1 SGHRS, CDR2 YFSETQ. The germline V and J ends were trimmed by 5 bases and 1 base, with 11 bases remaining between them. There are 14 residues in the CDR3. The CDR3 nucleotides are TGCGCCAGCAGAGGTCAGCGGGGCACAGATACGCAGTATTTT. Translating it yields CASRGQRGTDTQYF.

The chain employs TRBV7-2 and TRBJ2-2, with TRBD2 matching over 8 bases. The CDR3 is 17 residues long. Germline-derived CDR1 and CDR2 are SGHTA and FQGNSA. V was pared by 1 base and J by 0 bases, with 4 bases of the junction left unmatched. The CDR3: CASSLGQRGPNTGELFF. CDR3 in DNA: TGTGCCAGCAGCTTAGGCCAGCGGGGGCCGAACACCGGGGAGCTGTTTTTT.

The CDR3 DNA reads as TGTGCCAGCAGTTCGTCCGGGGACAGAGGAAACACCATATATTTT. Translation: CASSSSGDRGNTIYF. The chain is built from TRBV27 and TRBJ1-3; 7 bases fit TRBD1. The V segment lost 4 bases and the J segment 4 bases; nucleotides outside the gene matches: 7. This CDR3 region has 15 residues. Germline V gives CDR1 MNHEY, CDR2 SMNVEV (reference sequence).

This clone occurred once. The V and J genes are TRBV6-5 and TRBJ1-1, with a tentative D call TRBD1 (6 bases). The CDR3 loop spans 15 amino acids. Germline CDR1 is MNHEY and CDR2 is SVGAGI. With 6 bases removed from V and 3 bases from J, the gap between germline ends came to 17 bases. This CDR3 reads CASSYGTRPDTEAFF. DNA for the CDR3: TGTGCCAGCAGCTACGGGACACGGCCCGACACTGAAGCTTTCTTT.

The rearrangement uses TRBV11-2 and TRBJ2-7, with 12 bases lining up with TRBD2. The CDR3 runs to 14 residues. V was clipped by 6 bases and J by 3 bases; unmatched bases: 3. Per germline, CDR1 SGHAT and CDR2 FQNNGV. CDR3: CASRRTSGDYEQYF. CDR3 coding DNA: TGTGCCAGCAGGCGGACTAGCGGGGACTACGAGCAGTACTTC.

The gene calls are TRBV10-3 and TRBJ1-4; D is undetermined. Germline CDR1 ENHRY, CDR2 SYGVKD. This CDR3 comprises 16 residues. Deletions cut 6 bases from V and 5 bases from J, with 19 bases between. In DNA form, the CDR3 reads TGTGCCATCAGCCTCGGACGTACTCGCCCAAATGAAAAACTGTTTTTT. It is translated as CAISLGRTRPNEKLFF.

This clone was observed a handful of times. The rearrangement links TRBV6-5 to TRBJ2-3, with a tentative D call TRBD2 (5 bases). Between the trimmed V and J ends, which lost 6 bases and 0 bases, there was a span of 10 bases. This CDR3 is 14 amino acids long. Germline V CDR1 and CDR2: MNHEY, SVGAGI. The CDR3, as DNA: TGTGCCAGCAGGGCGGGTATTAGCACAGATACGCAGTATTTT. Residues: CASRAGISTDTQYF.

Notes on this clone: This sample also contains other DNA sequences that code for the same CDR3. The rearrangement uses TRBV4-1 and TRBJ1-3; D remains ambiguous. This CDR3 comprises 13 residues. Looked up from germline, CDR1 is MGHRA and CDR2 is YSYEKL. Between the trimmed V and J ends, which lost 0 bases and 4 bases, there was a span of 4 bases. CDR3 bases: TGCGCCAGCAGCCAAGATTTAGGAAACACCATATATTTT. Residues: CASSQDLGNTIYF.

The chain uses TRBV29-1 and TRBJ2-2, with a tentative D call TRBD2 (5 bases). V was shortened by 3 bases and J by 6 bases, with 11 bases between the two germline ends. The CDR3 has 13 amino acids. Per the germline V gene, CDR1 is SQVTM and CDR2 is ANQGSEA. CDR3 sequence reads: CSVDEFGAGELFF. For the CDR3, the DNA is TGCAGCGTTGACGAGTTCGGGGCCGGGGAGCTGTTTTTT.